The source of this T cell receptor beta chain is a study of response to subunit inactivated influenza vaccine (dated by TCRdb to 2016 to 2019). For the wider study: The study used deep quantitative T cell receptor repertoire profiling to track responses to a trivalent subunit inactivated influenza vaccine. General conclusions and limits of the study: The authors suggested that each seasonal influenza vaccination may recruit only a limited number of new T cells.

The CDR3 spans 12 residues, from the cysteine through the phenylalanine. Only CDR3 DNA is held: 36 bases, read in frame from base 1. V and J lose 4 bases and 10 bases, and a span of 12 bases separates them. For CDR1 and CDR2, the germline V gene lists SGHDN and FVKESK. Receptor amplification or capture employed RT-PCR. Sequenced on an Illumina HiSeq 2500. TCRdb cleaned the public reads at Q25 with fastp, built clones with MiXCR and kept in-frame beta chains. Rows are unified per CDR3 protein, each entry keeping the most common DNA and genes. The sample records some 520,000 distinct CDR3 sequences, about 15% of which are singletons. Clones ranked in the top ten supply 3% of the sample. This clonotype was recorded at least ten times. Its antigen target is currently unknown. The record has no base qualities; no much larger clone is one base away.

The clonotype comes from a man in his fifties or sixties who received an inactivated influenza vaccine. Donor details come from another sample of the same person, matched by shared clones. Material: CD4+ T cells sorted from PBMCs, obtained 23 months after vaccination. This sequence uses TRBV14 and TRBJ2-3; the D gene cannot be resolved reliably. The DNA sequence is given as TGTGCCAGCAGCCTACCGTACATGGCGCAGTATTTT. This codes for CASSLPYMAQYF.